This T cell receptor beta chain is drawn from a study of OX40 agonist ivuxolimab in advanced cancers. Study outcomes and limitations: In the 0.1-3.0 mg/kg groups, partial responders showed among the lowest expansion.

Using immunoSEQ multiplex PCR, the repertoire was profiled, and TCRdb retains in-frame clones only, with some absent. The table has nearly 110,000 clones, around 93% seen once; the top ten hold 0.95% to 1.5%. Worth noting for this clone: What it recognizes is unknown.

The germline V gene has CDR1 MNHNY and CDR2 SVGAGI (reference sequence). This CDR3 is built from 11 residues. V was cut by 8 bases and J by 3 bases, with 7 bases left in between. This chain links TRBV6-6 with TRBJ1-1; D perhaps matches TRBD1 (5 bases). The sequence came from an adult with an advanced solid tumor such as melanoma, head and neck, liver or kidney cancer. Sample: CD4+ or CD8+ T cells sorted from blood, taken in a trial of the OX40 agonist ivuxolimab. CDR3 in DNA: TGTGCCAGCCAGGGAGACACTGAAGCTTTCTTT. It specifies CASQGDTEAFF.